Listed below are T cell receptor beta chains from one sample, sequenced in a study of T cells after yellow fever vaccination. TCRdb redid the calling of the 5' RACE reads with MiXCR, one entry per CDR3 protein. This table holds 110,000 to 150,000 distinct CDR3 sequences, less than 8.5% found once. The sequencing used CD4+ T cells sorted from PBMCs, collected 10 days after the yellow fever booster vaccination. Receptors originate from a man aged 30 to 39 who received the YFV17D yellow fever vaccine. Both conserved end residues are part of each CDR3. A D gene is named only where the DNA matches it firmly. The listing skips clone size in some rows; elsewhere it reads once, few, many or a size class.

cdr3_aa | cdr3_nt | d_call | clone_size | j_call | v_call | cdr3_length
CASSPPRTLAGYGYTF | TGTGCCAGCTCACCGCCCCGGACCCTCGCGGGATATGGCTACACCTTC | . | few | TRBJ1-2 | TRBV18 | 16
CASSTRTSGNTDTQYF | TGTGCCAGTAGTACCAGGACTAGCGGGAACACAGATACGCAGTATTTT | TRBD2 | few | TRBJ2-3 | TRBV19 | 16
CASSQDSRVVEYF | TGTGCCAGCAGCCAAGATTCTAGGGTCGTCGAGTACTTC | . | many | TRBJ2-4 | TRBV7-2 | 13
CASSLTSGNNEQFF | TGTGCCAGCAGCTTAACTAGCGGAAACAATGAGCAGTTCTTC | TRBD2 | many | TRBJ2-1 | TRBV7-6 | 14
CASSLHQGAREQYF | TGTGCCAGCAGTTTACATCAGGGGGCCAGGGAGCAGTACTTC | TRBD1 | many | TRBJ2-7 | TRBV27 | 14
CASSLATRETQYF | TGCGCCAGCAGCTTGGCCACCCGGGAGACCCAGTACTTC | . | few | TRBJ2-5 | TRBV5-1 | 13
CASSLAASNEQYF | TGTGCCAGCAGCTTGGCGGCGAGCAACGAGCAGTACTTC | . | few | TRBJ2-7 | TRBV5-4 | 13
CASSMDGEAEAFF | TGTGCCAGTAGTATGGACGGGGAGGCTGAAGCTTTCTTT | . | many | TRBJ1-1 | TRBV19 | 13
CSARNRDSRSYEQYF | TGCAGTGCTAGGAATAGGGACTCGCGCTCCTACGAGCAGTACTTC | . | . | TRBJ2-7 | TRBV20-1 | 15
CASSWTRDTQYF | TGTGCCAGCAGCTGGACTCGGGATACGCAGTATTTT | . | many | TRBJ2-3 | TRBV7-2 | 12
CAWGEPGLAGEVSYNEQFF | TGTGCCTGGGGGGAACCGGGACTAGCGGGAGAGGTCTCCTACAATGAGCAGTTCTTC | TRBD2 | many | TRBJ2-1 | TRBV30 | 19
CATSRERPGLRDRSLDGYTF | TGTGCCACCAGCAGAGAACGCCCAGGTCTCCGGGACAGGTCTTTGGATGGCTACACCTTC | TRBD1 | few | TRBJ1-2 | TRBV15 | 20
CASSVAGIAKNIQYF | TGTGCCAGCAGCGTTGCAGGAATAGCCAAAAACATTCAGTACTTC | . | . | TRBJ2-4 | TRBV9 | 15
CASSNLREQYF | TGTGCCAGCAGTAATCTAAGAGAGCAGTACTTC | . | many | TRBJ2-7 | TRBV6-2/TRBV6-3 | 11
CATRSSRPVPDTQYF | TGTGCCACCCGCTCAAGTCGGCCCGTACCAGATACGCAGTATTTT | . | many | TRBJ2-3 | TRBV7-8 | 15
CASSVGPYSGELFF | TGTGCCAGCAGCGTAGGACCTTATTCCGGGGAGCTGTTTTTT | . | many | TRBJ2-2 | TRBV7-2 | 14
CASSSGSTYEQYF | TGTGCCAGCAGCTCCGGTTCCACTTACGAGCAGTACTTC | . | many | TRBJ2-7 | TRBV7-2 | 13
CASINGAFNTGELFF | TGTGCCAGCATCAACGGGGCTTTTAACACCGGGGAGCTGTTTTTT | . | few | TRBJ2-2 | TRBV6-2/TRBV6-3 | 15
CSATSGLASYEQYF | TGCAGTGCAACAAGCGGACTAGCATCCTACGAGCAGTACTTC | TRBD2 | many | TRBJ2-7 | TRBV20-1 | 14
CASSGVTDTQYF | TGTGCCAGCAGCGGGGTCACAGATACGCAGTATTTT | . | many | TRBJ2-3 | TRBV9 | 12
CSVGQLGKTQYF | TGCAGCGTAGGACAGTTGGGCAAGACCCAGTACTTC | . | many | TRBJ2-5 | TRBV29-1 | 12
CASSPLGLRQFF | TGTGCCAGCAGCCCCCTGGGACTACGGCAGTTCTTC | TRBD2 | many | TRBJ2-1 | TRBV7-2 | 12
CACRGDRDTGELFF | TGTGCCTGCCGGGGGGACAGGGACACCGGGGAGCTGTTTTTT | TRBD1 | many | TRBJ2-2 | TRBV30 | 14
CASSFGVSGTETQYF | TGCGCCAGCAGCTTCGGCGTTAGCGGGACGGAGACCCAGTACTTC | TRBD2 | many | TRBJ2-5 | TRBV5-1 | 15
CASSEAAGTGRLAKNIQYF | TGTGCCAGCAGTGAAGCGGCAGGGACGGGACGGCTAGCCAAAAACATTCAGTACTTC | . | many | TRBJ2-4 | TRBV6-1 | 19
CATRRHRGNQPQHF | TGTGCCACCCGTCGCCACAGGGGAAATCAGCCCCAGCATTTT | TRBD1 | many | TRBJ1-5 | TRBV15 | 14
CATSDSLSNYEQYF | TGTGCCACCAGTGACTCCCTCAGTAACTACGAGCAGTACTTC | . | many | TRBJ2-7 | TRBV24-1 | 14
CASSPPNSGYEQYF | TGTGCCAGCTCACCACCAAATAGCGGCTACGAGCAGTACTTC | . | few | TRBJ2-7 | TRBV18 | 14
CASKGEREFVRSYEQYF | TGTGCCAGCAAAGGGGAAAGGGAGTTTGTCCGCTCCTACGAGCAGTACTTC | . | few | TRBJ2-7 | TRBV6-2/TRBV6-3 | 17
CSVDKFQETQYF | TGCAGCGTCGATAAGTTCCAAGAGACCCAGTACTTC | . | many | TRBJ2-5 | TRBV29-1 | 12
CASSYLRAREVDEQFF | TGTGCCAGCAGTTACCTAAGGGCGCGGGAGGTGGATGAGCAGTTCTTC | TRBD2 | many | TRBJ2-1 | TRBV6-5 | 16
CASSLGPQGAGETQYF | TGTGCCAGCAGCTTAGGACCTCAGGGGGCTGGGGAGACCCAGTACTTC | TRBD1 | many | TRBJ2-5 | TRBV7-8 | 16
CASSLVYAGDEQFF | TGCGCCAGCAGCTTGGTTTACGCGGGGGATGAGCAGTTCTTC | TRBD2 | few | TRBJ2-1 | TRBV5-1 | 14
CASSYSARANTGELFF | TGTGCCAGCAGTTACTCTGCCAGGGCGAACACCGGGGAGCTGTTTTTT | . | many | TRBJ2-2 | TRBV6-2/TRBV6-3 | 16
CASSQQGGGNQPQHF | TGTGCCAGCAGCCAACAGGGGGGGGGCAATCAGCCCCAGCATTTT | TRBD1 | . | TRBJ1-5 | TRBV3-1 | 15
CASSLRDRPYNEQFF | TGTGCCAGCAGTCTCCGGGACAGGCCTTACAATGAGCAGTTCTTC | TRBD1 | many | TRBJ2-1 | TRBV6-1 | 15
CASSPVGTYEQYF | TGTGCCAGCAGCCCGGTGGGGACTTACGAGCAGTACTTC | . | many | TRBJ2-7 | TRBV3-1 | 13
CASSLFQGGGYTF | TGTGCCAGCAGCTTATTTCAGGGAGGTGGCTACACCTTC | . | few | TRBJ1-2 | TRBV7-2 | 13
CSASRPGYEQYF | TGCAGTGCTAGCCGTCCCGGCTACGAGCAGTACTTC | . | many | TRBJ2-7 | TRBV20-1 | 12
CASSPSGARPNEQFF | TGTGCCAGCAGCCCCAGCGGGGCAAGGCCGAATGAGCAGTTCTTC | TRBD2 | many | TRBJ2-1 | TRBV7-8 | 15
CASSLVAGGSVEETQYF | TGTGCCAGCAGCTTGGTAGCGGGAGGCTCGGTCGAAGAGACCCAGTACTTC | TRBD2 | many | TRBJ2-5 | TRBV7-2 | 17
CASSLEGLYEQYF | TGTGCCAGCAGCTTAGAGGGACTCTACGAGCAGTACTTC | . | many | TRBJ2-7 | TRBV7-2 | 13
CASSFGLGDTQYF | TGCGCCAGCAGTTTCGGACTTGGAGATACGCAGTATTTT | . | many | TRBJ2-3 | TRBV10-1 | 13
CASSPYARTEQFF | TGTGCCAGCAGCCCCTACGCCAGAACTGAGCAGTTCTTC | . | . | TRBJ2-1 | TRBV7-9 | 13
CASSLGAGTPQETQYF | TGTGCCAGCAGCTTGGGGGCTGGTACTCCTCAAGAGACCCAGTACTTC | . | . | TRBJ2-5 | TRBV11-3 | 16
CASSLSGNWELFF | TGTGCCAGCAGTTTGTCGGGAAATTGGGAGCTGTTTTTT | . | many | TRBJ2-2 | TRBV12-3/TRBV12-4 | 13
CASSLEGLKGHEQYF | TGTGCCAGCAGCTTAGAAGGGCTGAAGGGCCACGAGCAGTACTTC | . | many | TRBJ2-7 | TRBV7-9 | 15